This TCR beta chain originates from a study of T-cell reconstitution after alpha-beta-depleted transplantation in children. This clonotype was recorded a few times. The V gene's germline CDR1 is SGHTA and CDR2 FQGNSA. The V gene lost 6 bases and the J gene lost 5 bases, with 11 bases spanning the gap. The CDR3 has 13 residues. A library of TCRbeta sequences, prepared with unique molecular identifiers, was generated. TCRdb analysed the PCR reads with MiXCR anew, one entry per CDR3 protein. The data show roughly 120,000 distinct CDR3 sequences, under 30% seen once. V usage is TRBV7-2 and J usage is TRBJ2-1; possibly TRBD1 for D (6 bases). The sequenced sample was PBMCs, mostly from graft donor cells, obtained 180 days after TCRalphabeta/CD19-depleted stem cell transplant. This clonotype was obtained from a male patient aged 2 to 9 who had a stem cell transplant for chronic granulomatous disease, so the T cells may come from the graft donor. The CDR3 nucleotides read TGTGCCAGCAGACAGGGACGGGACAATGAGCAGTTCTTC. As protein: CASRQGRDNEQFF.